One and the same sample provided the 27 T cell receptor beta chains below, sequenced in a study of memory CD4+ T cells and cytomegalovirus serostatus. The sort gate was single viable CD3+CD4+CD8-CD45RO+ cells for memory CD4+ T cells. Generated by immunoSEQ multiplex PCR, the TCRdb table keeps only in-frame clones and is missing some. The sample holds 40,000 to 55,000 clones, approximately 80% seen once. Sequencing was carried out using memory CD4+ T cells from blood. These receptors all come from an adult in good health and CMV-seronegative.

CDR3 sequence (DNA): TGTGCCAGTAGTATACGTTCGGCCGGAGAGCAGTTCTTC. This translates into CASSIRSAGEQFF. J is TRBJ2-1 and V is TRBV19; D unclear. Germline CDR1 is LNHDA and CDR2 is SQIVND (reference sequence). V gave up 2 bases and J gave up 10 bases, with 12 bases separating them. CDR3 length equals 13 residues.

The chain carries TRBV5-4 and TRBJ1-1, with D uncertain. The CDR3 sequence is 13 residues long. Trimming removed 4 bases at V and 9 bases at J, with 16 bases between. Germline V gives CDR1 SGHNT, CDR2 YYREEE (reference sequence). The CDR3 loop is CASSPWVLGKAFF. In DNA form, the CDR3 reads TGTGCCAGCAGCCCCTGGGTCCTCGGGAAAGCTTTCTTT.

The chain joins TRBV5-8 to TRBJ1-6, with 9 bases identical to TRBD1. V was pared by 3 bases and J by 13 bases, with 8 bases of the junction left unmatched. The CDR3 has 14 amino acids. Per germline, CDR1 SGHTS and CDR2 YDEGEE. The CDR3 reads CASSSGDRVTPLHF. Written as DNA, the CDR3 is TGTGCCAGCAGCTCAGGGGACAGGGTAACGCCCCTCCACTTT.

This chain connects TRBV5-4 to TRBJ2-1; 13 nucleotides line up with TRBD2. The CDR3 spans 16 residues. The V gene end was trimmed by 0 bases and the J gene end by 6 bases; junction bases not matched to a gene: 3. Germline values: CDR1 SGHNT, CDR2 YYREEE (reference sequence). The CDR3 loop reads CASSLARTSGSNEQFF. The CDR3 nucleotides are TGTGCCAGCAGCTTGGCTAGGACTAGCGGGAGCAATGAGCAGTTCTTC. Combining the CDR3 with reference TRBV5-4 and TRBJ2-1 gives the whole variable domain ETGVTQSPTHLIKTRGQQVTLRCSSQSGHNTVSWYQQALGQGPQFIFQYYREEENGRGNFPPRFSGLQFPNYSSELNVNALELDDSALYLCASSLARTSGSNEQFFGPGTRLTVL.

The sample holds a few counts of this clone. The genes are TRBV29-1 and TRBJ1-1; 8 bases are a match to TRBD1. Germline V gene sequence: CDR1 SQVTM, CDR2 ANQGSEA. V lost 6 bases to trimming and J lost 4 bases; unmatched junction nucleotides: 13. This CDR3 contains 15 residues. CDR3 in DNA: TGCAGCGTCAGCAAAGGGACAACAGGGGGCACTGAAGCTTTCTTT. The encoded protein is CSVSKGTTGGTEAFF.

The chain uses TRBV28 and TRBJ2-3; D might be TRBD2 (6 bases). Germline V gene sequence: CDR1 MDHEN, CDR2 SYDVKM. V was shortened by 6 bases and J by 7 bases, with 17 bases between the two germline ends. The CDR3 has 14 amino acids. This chain's CDR3 is CASSQGGYGNTQYF. CDR3 in DNA: TGTGCCAGCAGCCAAGGAGGGTACGGAAATACGCAGTATTTT.

This chain connects TRBV6-1 to TRBJ1-5; D is ambiguous. Looked up from germline, CDR1 is MNHNS and CDR2 is SASEGT. Between the trimmed V and J ends, which lost 3 bases and 9 bases, there was a span of 12 bases. The CDR3 runs 13 residues. The CDR3 nucleotides are TGTGCCAGCAGTGACCCCACCACTAGGCCCCAGCATTTT. Its translation: CASSDPTTRPQHF.

This rearrangement joins TRBV6-5 to TRBJ1-1, with D perhaps matching TRBD1 (6 bases). The CDR3 is 15 amino acids. The germline gives CDR1 MNHEY, CDR2 SVGAGI. Trimming took off 5 bases at V and 1 base at J, with 14 bases between the two ends. CDR3 DNA sequence: TGTGCCAGCAGTCCTATTAAGACAGGGAACACTGAAGCTTTCTTT. Translation gives CASSPIKTGNTEAFF.

The CDR3 here is CASSEVRGGPSEQYF. Written as DNA, the CDR3 is TGTGCCAGCAGTGAAGTTCGGGGGGGGCCTTCCGAGCAGTACTTC. The chain has TRBV2 and TRBJ2-7; TRBD2 matches at 8 bases. The CDR3 length is 15 residues. CDR1 is SNHLY, CDR2 FYNNEI, per germline. V shed 1 base and J 6 bases; nucleotides not matched to a gene: 8.

This clone came up a few times. This chain connects TRBV19 to TRBJ2-1, with D unresolved. Germline-derived CDR1 and CDR2 are LNHDA and SQIVND (reference sequence). V was trimmed by 3 bases and J by 6 bases, leaving 15 bases between them. The CDR3 is 15 amino acids. The CDR3 nucleotides read TGTGCCAGTAGTATCACCCCGGAACGAGGCAATGAGCAGTTCTTC. Protein product: CASSITPERGNEQFF.

The V and J genes are TRBV19 and TRBJ1-5; D might be TRBD1 (6 bases). The CDR3 extends over 16 amino acids. CDR1 and CDR2 (germline): LNHDA, SQIVND (reference sequence). Trimming cost V 4 bases and J 4 bases, with 17 bases left between them. CDR3 coding DNA: TGTGCCAGTAGTAGGCTTCGACAGGTAAGAAATCAGCCCCAGCATTTT. Translation: CASSRLRQVRNQPQHF. The variable domain in full, completed from reference TRBV19 and TRBJ1-5, reads DGGITQSPKYLFRKEGQNVTLSCEQNLNHDAMYWYRQDPGQGLRLIYYSQIVNDFQKGDIAEGYSVSREKKESFPLTVTSAQKNPTAFYLCASSRLRQVRNQPQHFGDGTRLSIL.

V is TRBV5-4 and J is TRBJ2-5; D call uncertain. The V end lost 0 bases, the J end lost 2 bases, and 11 bases lay between the germline ends. This CDR3 comprises 15 residues. Germline lookup yields CDR1 SGHNT and CDR2 YYREEE (reference sequence). This CDR3 is CASSLGLARQETQYF. CDR3 nucleotide sequence: TGTGCCAGCAGCTTGGGTTTGGCACGACAAGAGACCCAGTACTTC.

The V gene is TRBV14, the J gene TRBJ2-5, with D perhaps TRBD1 (7 bases). Trimming shortened V by 2 bases and J by 5 bases, and 15 bases separated the two germline ends. The CDR3 has 15 amino acids. Per germline, CDR1 SGHDN and CDR2 FVKESK. CDR3 residues: CASSQQGGAWETQYF. For the CDR3, the DNA is TGTGCCAGCAGCCAACAGGGGGGCGCTTGGGAGACCCAGTACTTC.

The gene calls are TRBV4-1 and TRBJ1-1; 7 nucleotides match TRBD1. Germline V gene lookup returns CDR1 MGHRA and CDR2 YSYEKL. J lost 3 bases, V lost 5 bases, and 6 bases had no gene match. CDR3 size: 14 residues. In DNA, the CDR3 is TGCGCCAGCAGCTCCCGACAGGGAGACACTGAAGCTTTCTTT. Its protein is CASSSRQGDTEAFF.

V and J are TRBV11-3 and TRBJ2-7; no firm D call. Looked up from germline, CDR1 is SGHNT and CDR2 is YENEEA. The germline V and J ends were trimmed by 1 base and 1 base, with 5 bases remaining between them. CDR3 length equals 13 residues. This CDR3 is CASSLGESYEQYF. DNA for the CDR3: TGTGCCAGCAGCTTAGGGGAATCCTACGAGCAGTACTTC.

The chain recombines TRBV7-2 with TRBJ2-5; 10 nucleotides agree with TRBD2. J lost 5 bases, V lost 3 bases, and 6 bases had no gene match. The CDR3 spans 15 residues. Germline loops: CDR1 SGHTA, CDR2 FQGNSA. DNA of the CDR3: TGTGCCAGCAGCTTTCAGCGGGGGGGCGGGGAGACCCAGTACTTC. Amino acids: CASSFQRGGGETQYF.

The V gene is TRBV7-9, the J gene TRBJ2-4, with D maybe TRBD2 (6 bases). Germline CDR1 is SEHNR and CDR2 is FQNEAQ (reference sequence). V lost 4 bases, J lost 0 bases, and 10 bases lay in between. The CDR3 runs to 15 residues. In DNA form, the CDR3 reads TGTGCCAGCAGCTCCGGGGGTTTAGCCAAAAACATTCAGTACTTC. It codes for CASSSGGLAKNIQYF.

The rearrangement joins TRBV9 to TRBJ2-5, with D unresolved. CDR1 is SGDLS, CDR2 YYNGEE, per germline. The CDR3 has 13 amino acids. V was shortened by 0 bases and J by 5 bases, with 8 bases between the two germline ends. The CDR3 DNA follows: TGTGCCAGCAGCGTAGCTGACTTGGAGACCCAGTACTTC. Translation gives CASSVADLETQYF.

This chain uses TRBV6-5 with TRBJ1-3; D possibly corresponds to TRBD1 (6 bases). Germline-derived CDR1 and CDR2 are MNHEY and SVGAGI. This CDR3 is built from 15 residues. Trimming shortened V by 2 bases and J by 4 bases, and 12 bases separated the two germline ends. CDR3 nucleotides: TGTGCCAGCAGTTACGCTGCAGGGGCCGGAAACACCATATATTTT. As protein: CASSYAAGAGNTIYF.

The genes are TRBV6-5 and TRBJ2-7, with 8 bases lining up with TRBD2. The CDR3 is 14 residues long. The V and J ends lost 5 bases and 2 bases, in that order; junction bases with no gene match: 5. Germline assignment: CDR1 MNHEY and CDR2 SVGAGI. The CDR3 here is CASSPRGGTYEQYF. Written as DNA, the CDR3 is TGTGCCAGCAGTCCCCGGGGGGGCACCTACGAGCAGTACTTC.

This clone was recorded only once. The chain carries TRBV5-4 and TRBJ1-4; no reliable D call. The CDR3 runs 15 residues. V lost 7 bases to trimming and J lost 0 bases, with 13 bases between them. Germline V gene sequence: CDR1 SGHNT, CDR2 YYREEE (reference sequence). This CDR3 is CASSTSATTNEKLFF. The CDR3 DNA reads as TGTGCCAGCTCCACTTCAGCGACAACTAATGAAAAACTGTTTTTT.

V gene TRBV19 combines with J gene TRBJ1-5; 11 bases are a match to TRBD1. CDR1 and CDR2 from the germline V gene are LNHDA and SQIVND (reference sequence). Trimming took 4 bases from V and 0 from J; bases not matched to a gene: 8. CDR3 length: 18 residues. CDR3 nucleotide sequence: TGTGCCAGTAGTACCCGGACAGGGGGCTTTGGTAGCAATCAGCCCCAGCATTTT. Translating it yields CASSTRTGGFGSNQPQHF.

This clone was detected a few times. This chain uses TRBV2 with TRBJ1-2; possible D gene TRBD1, 6 bases. The V and J ends lost 3 bases and 6 bases respectively, with 11 bases between them. The CDR3 sequence is 13 residues long. CDR1 is SNHLY, CDR2 FYNNEI, per germline. The CDR3 reads CASSDLGADGYTF. The CDR3 DNA is TGTGCCAGCAGTGATCTGGGGGCCGATGGCTACACCTTC.

There are a few counts of this clone. The chain joins TRBV12-5 to TRBJ2-5; no firm D call. There are 13 residues in the CDR3. Germline V lookup: CDR1 LGHNT, CDR2 FRNRAP. Trimming stripped 2 bases from V and 7 bases from J, with 11 bases between. CDR3 bases: TGTGCTAGTGGTTTGCTGGGCGGAAGGACCCAGTACTTC. Translating gives CASGLLGGRTQYF.

The gene calls are TRBV19 and TRBJ1-1; 7 nucleotides match TRBD1. Germline CDR1 reads LNHDA; CDR2 reads SQIVND (reference sequence). V gave up 6 bases and J gave up 3 bases; unmatched junction bases: 10. This CDR3 has 15 amino acids. This chain's CDR3 is CASSTHRGKDTEAFF. CDR3 sequence (DNA): TGTGCCAGTAGCACCCACAGGGGCAAGGACACTGAAGCTTTCTTT.

This clone was seen a handful of times. The V gene is TRBV7-2, the J gene TRBJ2-7, with TRBD2 matching 8 bases. Germline CDR1 reads SGHTA; CDR2 reads FQGNSA. The trim removed 2 bases at V and 0 bases at J, leaving 6 bases unmatched. The CDR3 runs to 16 residues. In DNA, the CDR3 is TGTGCCAGCAGCTTATTGGGCGGGGGGAGCTCCTACGAGCAGTACTTC. Translation: CASSLLGGGSSYEQYF.

J is TRBJ1-6 and V is TRBV4-1; TRBD1 aligns across 7 bases. V dropped 2 bases and J dropped 7; count of bases not matched to a gene: 5. CDR3 length equals 15 residues. Germline lookup yields CDR1 MGHRA and CDR2 YSYEKL. In nucleotides, the CDR3 is TGCGCCAGCAGCCAACGACAGGGACTGAATTCACCCCTCCACTTT. Its translation: CASSQRQGLNSPLHF.